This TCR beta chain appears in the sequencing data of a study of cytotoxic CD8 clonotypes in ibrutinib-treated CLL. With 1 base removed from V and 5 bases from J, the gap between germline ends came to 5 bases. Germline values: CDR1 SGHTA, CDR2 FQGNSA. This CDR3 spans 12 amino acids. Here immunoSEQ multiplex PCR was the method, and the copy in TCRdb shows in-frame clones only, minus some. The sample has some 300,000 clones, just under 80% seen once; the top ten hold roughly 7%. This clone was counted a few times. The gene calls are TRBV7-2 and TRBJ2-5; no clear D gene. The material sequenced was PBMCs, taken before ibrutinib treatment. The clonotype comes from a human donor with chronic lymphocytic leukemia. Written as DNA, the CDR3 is TGTGCCAGCAGCTTAGTATGGGAGACCCAGTACTTC. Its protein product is CASSLVWETQYF.